The rows below give T cell receptor beta chains drawn from one sample of a study of T-cell memory formation after mild COVID-19. TCRdb re-called the 5' RACE reads with MiXCR, one entry per CDR3 protein. The sample lists more than 120,000 distinct CDR3 sequences; 15% to 20% were seen once. The material sequenced was PBMCs or a T cell subset sorted from them (not recorded which). Source of these receptors: an adult woman who had mild COVID-19 (a few samples of this study predate the infection). Cell type and time point are not known. Both conserved end residues are part of each CDR3. A D gene is named only where the DNA matches it firmly. A clone size is listed for some rows: how often the clone was seen (once, few, many), or a class if it is expanded.

>NA|TRBJ2-5|TRBD1|TRBV24-1
CATSDRTGFQETQYF
TGTGCCACCAGTGATCGGACAGGTTTCCAAGAGACCCAGTACTTC
>NA|TRBJ2-7|NA|TRBV2
CASTGTLLYEQYF
TGTGCCAGCACAGGGACCCTTCTCTACGAGCAGTACTTC
>NA|TRBJ2-1|NA|TRBV6-6
CASRTGAGNEQFF
TGTGCCAGCAGAACAGGTGCCGGCAATGAGCAGTTCTTC
>few|TRBJ2-2|NA|TRBV4-3
CASSQVSRTTGELFF
TGCGCCAGCAGCCAAGTGAGTCGGACCACCGGGGAGCTGTTTTTT
>few|TRBJ1-1|NA|TRBV15
CATSRTGFAFF
TGTGCCACCAGCCGTACAGGTTTTGCTTTCTTT
>many|TRBJ2-1|TRBD2|TRBV10-3
CAISGIAGEEQFF
TGTGCCATCAGTGGAATAGCGGGAGAGGAGCAGTTCTTC
>NA|TRBJ2-3|NA|TRBV10-3
CAESEDWADTQYF
TGTGCCGAATCAGAGGACTGGGCCGATACGCAGTATTTT
>few|TRBJ2-7|NA|TRBV5-1
CASSLGWQGAYEQYF
TGCGCCAGCAGCTTGGGTTGGCAGGGAGCCTACGAGCAGTACTTC
>few|TRBJ2-5|TRBD2|TRBV19
CASSVTSGRTETQYF
TGTGCCAGTAGTGTGACTAGCGGGAGAACCGAGACCCAGTACTTC
>few|TRBJ2-5|NA|TRBV18
CASSPAGPETQYF
TGTGCCAGCTCACCGGCGGGCCCGGAGACCCAGTACTTC
>NA|TRBJ2-1|TRBD2|TRBV6-5
CASSSLQSGGRQFF
TGTGCCAGCAGCTCCTTACAGTCGGGGGGGAGGCAGTTCTTC
>few|TRBJ2-4|TRBD1|TRBV28
CASGRGTGKSIQYF
TGTGCCAGCGGTAGAGGGACAGGGAAGAGCATTCAGTACTTC
>many|TRBJ2-1|NA|TRBV12-3/TRBV12-4
CASSLRGEQFF
TGCGCCAGCAGCCTAAGGGGGGAGCAGTTCTTC
>few|TRBJ2-2|NA|TRBV5-4
CASSLIKQAYTGELFF
TGTGCCAGCAGCTTAATTAAACAGGCGTACACCGGGGAGCTGTTTTTT
>few|TRBJ1-5|TRBD1|TRBV12-3/TRBV12-4
CASSRGTGNQPQHF
TGTGCCAGCAGTAGGGGGACAGGGAATCAGCCCCAGCATTTT
>few|TRBJ1-2|NA|TRBV20-1
CSARNSLNYGYTF
TGCAGTGCTAGAAACAGCTTGAACTATGGCTACACCTTC
>NA|TRBJ2-1|TRBD2|TRBV7-2
CASSLVAGSYNEQFF
TGTGCCAGCAGCTTAGTAGCGGGGTCCTACAATGAGCAGTTCTTC
>few|TRBJ1-5|NA|TRBV4-2
CASSQERAENQPQHF
TGTGCCAGCAGCCAAGAGAGGGCCGAGAATCAGCCCCAGCATTTT
>many|TRBJ2-3|NA|TRBV18
CASSPPVGTDTQYF
TGTGCCAGCTCACCACCGGTAGGCACAGATACGCAGTATTTT
>few|TRBJ2-5|TRBD2|TRBV4-1
CASALGGIQETQYF
TGCGCCAGCGCATTGGGGGGGATACAAGAGACCCAGTACTTC
>NA|TRBJ2-7|NA|TRBV3-1
CASSHGRSYEQYF
TGTGCCAGCAGCCACGGGCGCTCCTACGAGCAGTACTTC
>NA|TRBJ1-2|TRBD1|TRBV3-1
CASGTGPDYGYTF
TGTGCCAGCGGGACAGGGCCTGACTATGGCTACACCTTC
>NA|TRBJ2-1|NA|TRBV4-3
CASSQEGYVSYNEQFF
TGCGCCAGCAGCCAAGAGGGGTATGTGTCCTACAATGAGCAGTTCTTC
>few|TRBJ2-1|TRBD1|TRBV6-6
CASSPQQGARSSSSSYNEQFF
TGTGCCAGCAGTCCCCAACAGGGGGCGCGCTCATCATCGAGCTCCTACAATGAGCAGTTCTTC
>many|TRBJ2-5|NA|TRBV12-3/TRBV12-4
CASNLGETQYF
TGTGCCAGCAACTTAGGAGAGACCCAGTACTTC
>few|TRBJ2-7|TRBD1|TRBV4-2
CASSQAGQVGSYEQYF
TGTGCCAGCAGCCAAGCCGGACAGGTAGGCTCCTACGAGCAGTACTTC
>NA|TRBJ1-4|NA|TRBV7-9
CASSLDRQNEKLFF
TGTGCCAGCAGCTTAGACAGGCAAAATGAAAAACTGTTTTTT
>few|TRBJ2-3|NA|TRBV12-3/TRBV12-4
CASSLLQGTGTDTQYF
TGTGCCAGCAGTTTGCTACAGGGAACGGGCACAGATACGCAGTATTTT
>NA|TRBJ2-2|NA|TRBV10-3
CATRDTGELFF
TGTGCCACCCGAGACACCGGGGAGCTGTTTTTT
>few|TRBJ2-1|NA|TRBV11-3
CASSLGSGSYNEQFF
TGTGCCAGCAGCTTAGGTTCAGGGTCCTACAATGAGCAGTTCTTC
>NA|TRBJ2-1|TRBD2|TRBV20-1
CSARDSGGTAYNEQFF
TGCAGTGCTAGGGATAGCGGGGGGACGGCCTACAATGAGCAGTTCTTC
>NA|TRBJ2-5|NA|TRBV7-6
CASSQGLPWETQYF
TGTGCCAGCAGCCAAGGCCTGCCATGGGAGACCCAGTACTTC
>NA|TRBJ1-1|NA|TRBV6-5
CASSSRGRGTEAFF
TGTGCCAGCAGTTCCCGGGGGCGAGGCACTGAAGCTTTCTTT
>NA|TRBJ1-4|NA|TRBV20-1
CAGLRNEKLFF
TGCGCGGGACTGAGAAATGAAAAACTGTTTTTT
>few|TRBJ2-7|NA|TRBV18
CASSPQDANEQYF
TGTGCCAGCTCACCACAGGACGCAAACGAACAGTACTTC
>few|TRBJ2-5|NA|TRBV29-1
CSVGFWVGEETQYF
TGCAGCGTTGGTTTTTGGGTGGGTGAAGAGACCCAGTACTTC
>NA|TRBJ2-3|NA|TRBV24-1
CATSDPGPRTDTQYF
TGTGCCACCAGTGATCCGGGCCCCCGGACAGATACGCAGTATTTT